This T cell receptor beta chain is from a study of response to subunit inactivated influenza vaccine. TCRdb re-derived calls from the RT-PCR reads in MiXCR, one entry per CDR3 protein. This table has just under 550,000 distinct CDR3 sequences, under 30% appearing once. The CDR3 covers 11 residues. The V gene end was trimmed by 6 bases and the J gene end by 13 bases; junction bases not matched to a gene: 6. Germline V CDR1 and CDR2: SEHNR, FQNEAQ (reference sequence). This clonotype came up a few times. The sample also formed part of further work on T cells expressing NK-cell markers. That study adds: UMIs accompanied the 5'RACE template switching by which TCR beta cDNA was made. Several experiments employed an anti-gamma-delta TCR antibody to confine sorting to alpha-beta TCR T cells. Of CD8+ T cells, 1.0-7.0% belonged to dominant NKG2C+ clonotypes in five to seven donors.

This rearrangement joins TRBV7-9 to TRBJ2-4, with 7 bases identical to TRBD1. The TCR was taken from a man aged 50-60 years who received an inactivated influenza vaccine. The material sequenced was CD4+ T cells sorted from PBMCs, taken roughly 12 days after vaccination. CDR3: CASSMGQKQYF. In DNA form, the CDR3 reads TGTGCCAGCAGTATGGGACAGAAGCAGTACTTC.